Listed here are 29 T cell receptor beta chains from one sample, sequenced in a study of cytomegalovirus exposure and HLA in healthy donors. TCRdb keeps only in-frame clones here, not all; method: immunoSEQ multiplex PCR. This table has some 150,000 clones, about 89% appearing once. The sample comprised PBMCs. These receptors all come from a woman younger than 35 in good health and CMV-seropositive.

The V gene is TRBV2, the J gene TRBJ2-1, with 11 bases lining up with TRBD2. The CDR3 runs 15 residues. Trimming took 10 bases from V and 7 from J; bases not matched to a gene: 12. Germline V gene sequence: CDR1 SNHLY, CDR2 FYNNEI. The CDR3 bases are TGTGCCATTCCGGGGTCGCTAGCGGGAGGAAATGAGCAGTTCTTC. Translation: CAIPGSLAGGNEQFF.

The chain's CDR3 is CASSLALGGFWNEQYF. CDR3 DNA: TGTGCCAGCAGCTTAGCCCTCGGGGGGTTTTGGAACGAGCAGTACTTC. The V call is TRBV7-2, the J call TRBJ2-7; the match to TRBD2 covers 7 bases. Looked up from germline, CDR1 is SGHTA and CDR2 is FQGNSA. There are 16 residues in the CDR3. The junction had 10 bases not matched to a gene; V was cut back by 0 bases and J by 5 bases.

This sequence joins TRBV7-2 and TRBJ2-3; 10 nucleotides match TRBD2. CDR1 SGHTA and CDR2 FQGNSA come from the germline V gene. With V trimmed by 5 bases and J by 2 bases, 7 bases remained unmatched. This CDR3 comprises 16 residues. Written as DNA, the CDR3 is TGTGCCAGCAGCCCCCTAGCGGGAGAGATCACAGATACGCAGTATTTT. Its translation is CASSPLAGEITDTQYF.

The chain combines TRBV11-3 with TRBJ2-7; 8 positions match TRBD1. CDR3 length: 14 amino acids. The V and J ends lost 5 bases and 5 bases, in that order; junction bases with no gene match: 8. In germline, CDR1 is SGHNT, CDR2 YENEEA. The CDR3, as DNA: TGTGCCAGCAGCCTCGTTCAGGGGGCCAACGAGCAGTACTTC. This gives the protein CASSLVQGANEQYF.

This clone was observed a handful of times. DNA for the CDR3: TGTGCCAGCAGTGGGGACGCGGGAGGGCCTGGAGATACGCAGTATTTT. It translates to CASSGDAGGPGDTQYF. J is TRBJ2-3 and V is TRBV6-4, with TRBD2 matching 9 bases. Per germline, CDR1 MRHNA and CDR2 SNTAGT. Trimming cost V 4 bases and J 5 bases; bases outside gene matches: 10. The CDR3 has 16 amino acids.

Only a few counts were recorded for this clone. This chain joins TRBV20-1 and TRBJ2-7; D is perhaps TRBD1 (6 bases). Trimming took 5 bases from V and 3 from J, leaving 8 bases between them. The CDR3 sequence is 11 residues long. The germline V gene has CDR1 DFQATT and CDR2 SNEGSKA (reference sequence). CDR3 sequence (DNA): TGCAGTGCTGGGGGCCTCTACGAGCAGTACTTC. Translating gives CSAGGLYEQYF.

The chain carries TRBV7-2 and TRBJ2-1, with TRBD1 identical over 8 bases. Looked up from germline, CDR1 is SGHTA and CDR2 is FQGNSA. The J segment lost 4 bases and the V segment lost 1 base, leaving 9 bases of the junction unmatched. This CDR3 has 17 amino acids. CDR3 loop: CASSLGPTGALYNEQFF. In DNA form, the CDR3 reads TGTGCCAGCAGCTTAGGGCCGACAGGGGCCCTTTACAATGAGCAGTTCTTC. Full variable domain (remainder filled in from reference TRBV7-2 and TRBJ2-1): GAGVSQSPSNKVTEKGKDVELRCDPISGHTALYWYRQSLGQGLEFLIYFQGNSAPDKSGLPSDRFSAERTGGSVSTLTIQRTQQEDSAVYLCASSLGPTGALYNEQFFGPGTRLTVL.

J is TRBJ2-5 and V is TRBV19; D not certain. Trimming took off 4 bases at V and 5 bases at J, with 14 bases between the two ends. The CDR3 is made up of 14 amino acids. Germline lookup yields CDR1 LNHDA and CDR2 SQIVND (reference sequence). The CDR3 protein is CASSTTTRSETQYF. CDR3 sequence (DNA): TGTGCCAGTAGTACCACTACGCGCTCGGAGACCCAGTACTTC.

The CDR3: CASSHRDSYEQYF. The CDR3 coding sequence is TGTGCCAGCAGCCACCGGGACAGTTACGAGCAGTACTTC. This chain connects TRBV11-3 to TRBJ2-7; TRBD1 matches 7 bases. After removal of 5 bases from V and 4 bases from J, the junction contained 5 bases not matched to a gene. CDR1 and CDR2 (germline): SGHNT, YENEEA. This CDR3 contains 13 residues.

The V call is TRBV7-9, the J call TRBJ2-1; 15 bases match TRBD2. Germline CDR1 is SEHNR and CDR2 is FQNEAQ (reference sequence). The CDR3 is made up of 18 amino acids. The V and J ends lost 1 base and 9 bases, in that order; junction bases with no gene match: 10. The CDR3 DNA reads TGTGCCAGCAGCTTAGGTCAGTTGACGGGACTAGCGGGAGGTGAGCAGTTCTTC. Translated, it gives CASSLGQLTGLAGGEQFF. Full variable domain (outside the CDR3, taken from reference TRBV7-9 and TRBJ2-1): DTGVSQNPRHKITKRGQNVTFRCDPISEHNRLYWYRQTLGQGPEFLTYFQNEAQLEKSRLLSDRFSAERPKGSFSTLEIQRTEQGDSAMYLCASSLGQLTGLAGGEQFFGPGTRLTVL.

The chain employs TRBV9 and TRBJ2-7; D is possibly TRBD1 (5 bases). Deletions cut 0 bases from V and 0 bases from J, with 10 bases between. Per germline, CDR1 SGDLS and CDR2 YYNGEE. The CDR3 length is 15 residues. The chain's CDR3 is CASSVGQSSSYEQYF. The CDR3, as DNA: TGTGCCAGCAGCGTAGGACAGTCCAGCTCCTACGAGCAGTACTTC.

Sample share makes this clone medium-sized. V and J are TRBV4-2 and TRBJ2-7; D is ambiguous. Germline-derived CDR1 and CDR2 are LGHNA and YNFKEQ. The CDR3 has 13 residues. Between the trimmed V and J ends, which lost 0 bases and 5 bases, there was a span of 8 bases. The CDR3 region has the DNA TGTGCCAGCAGCCAAGAACGGTTCAACGAGCAGTACTTC. Amino acid sequence: CASSQERFNEQYF.

The chain joins TRBV30 to TRBJ1-2, with TRBD1 matching over 10 bases. The CDR3 runs to 13 residues. Germline loops: CDR1 GTSNPN, CDR2 SVGIG (reference sequence). Trimming cost V 2 bases and J 8 bases; bases outside gene matches: 5. CDR3 amino acids: CAWSQTGGGGYTF. In DNA, the CDR3 is TGTGCCTGGAGTCAGACAGGGGGCGGGGGCTACACCTTC.

The V call is TRBV4-3, the J call TRBJ2-1; the D gene is possibly TRBD1 (5 bases). The ends were cut back, 4 bases at V and 10 bases at J, with 11 bases in the middle. The CDR3 is 12 residues long. Germline V lookup: CDR1 LGHNA, CDR2 YSLEER. The CDR3 reads CASSPRDGEQFF. CDR3 bases: TGCGCCAGCAGCCCCAGGGATGGGGAGCAGTTCTTC.

This sequence joins TRBV11-2 and TRBJ1-4, with D possibly matching TRBD1 (5 bases). Germline V CDR1 and CDR2: SGHAT, FQNNGV. The CDR3 has 12 amino acids. V was shortened by 8 bases and J by 7 bases, with 11 bases between the two germline ends. CDR3: CASAGVGEKLFF. The CDR3 coding sequence is TGTGCCAGCGCGGGGGTCGGTGAAAAACTGTTTTTT.

V is TRBV11-3 and J is TRBJ2-7; D is uncertain. Germline V gives CDR1 SGHNT, CDR2 YENEEA. This CDR3 is built from 14 residues. The V end was cut by 1 base, the J end by 2 bases, with 9 bases between. Written as DNA, the CDR3 is TGTGCCAGCAGCTTAGGGGCCAGCACCTACGAGCAGTACTTC. It encodes CASSLGASTYEQYF. Drawing the rest from reference TRBV11-3 and TRBJ2-7, the complete variable domain is EAGVVQSPRYKIIEKKQPVAFWCNPISGHNTLYWYLQNLGQGPELLIRYENEEAVDDSQLPKDRFSAERLKGVDSTLKIQPAELGDSAVYLCASSLGASTYEQYFGPGTRLTVT.

This clone was observed a handful of times. The V call is TRBV29-1, the J call TRBJ1-2; no reliable D call. CDR3 length equals 12 residues. V lost 2 bases and J 2 bases, leaving 6 bases between the germline ends. The V gene's germline CDR1 is SQVTM and CDR2 ANQGSEA. CDR3 nucleotide sequence: TGCAGCGTTGAACGGGGAAACTATGGCTACACCTTC. Amino acid sequence: CSVERGNYGYTF.

The chain links TRBV19 to TRBJ2-1; 7 bases match TRBD1. The CDR3 extends over 17 amino acids. With 4 bases clipped from V and 1 base from J, the junction kept 10 bases outside the gene matches. Germline-derived CDR1 and CDR2 are LNHDA and SQIVND (reference sequence). As DNA, the CDR3 is TGTGCCAGTAGTAGCCTCACCGGGACAGCATCCTACAATGAGCAGTTCTTC. This encodes CASSSLTGTASYNEQFF. The variable domain in full, completed from reference TRBV19 and TRBJ2-1, reads DGGITQSPKYLFRKEGQNVTLSCEQNLNHDAMYWYRQDPGQGLRLIYYSQIVNDFQKGDIAEGYSVSREKKESFPLTVTSAQKNPTAFYLCASSSLTGTASYNEQFFGPGTRLTVL.

This chain links TRBV2 with TRBJ2-3; D remains ambiguous. This CDR3 contains 13 residues. From germline, CDR1 is SNHLY and CDR2 FYNNEI. V was clipped by 6 bases and J by 1 base, with 8 bases between them. The DNA for the CDR3 is TGTGCCAGCAGCGTGTTAGGCACAGATACGCAGTATTTT. Translation gives CASSVLGTDTQYF.

The sample holds one count of this clone. V gene TRBV7-9 combines with J gene TRBJ2-3; 9 bases line up with TRBD2. CDR1 and CDR2 (germline): SEHNR, FQNEAQ (reference sequence). CDR3 size: 15 residues. Unmatched junction bases numbered 8, after V lost 5 bases and J lost 5 bases. CDR3 DNA: TGTGCCAGCAGCCACTTAGCGGGAGTCAGAGATACGCAGTATTTT. Protein: CASSHLAGVRDTQYF.

This clone was observed a few times. The CDR3 nucleotides are TGTGCCTGGAGTGAGAGTAGATTTGACACCGGGGAGCTGTTTTTT. The encoded protein is CAWSESRFDTGELFF. V is TRBV30 and J is TRBJ2-2; D is undetermined. Per germline, CDR1 GTSNPN and CDR2 SVGIG (reference sequence). CDR3 length: 15 amino acids. With 1 base removed from V and 3 bases from J, the gap between germline ends came to 12 bases.

The chain links TRBV6-1 to TRBJ2-7; TRBD1 matches at 9 bases. CDR3 length: 14 residues. The V gene's germline CDR1 is MNHNS and CDR2 SASEGT. Trimming took 7 bases from V and 0 from J; bases not matched to a gene: 4. The CDR3 DNA is TGTGCCAGCAATCCGGGACAGGGCTCCTACGAGCAGTACTTC. It translates to CASNPGQGSYEQYF.

This rearrangement joins TRBV5-6 to TRBJ2-2, with a tentative D call TRBD1 (5 bases). CDR1 and CDR2 (germline): SGHDT, YYEEEE. V lost 0 bases and J 6 bases, leaving 15 bases between the germline ends. The CDR3 loop spans 16 amino acids. This chain's CDR3 is CASSLGDSKESGELFF. The CDR3 DNA follows: TGTGCCAGCAGCTTGGGAGACAGCAAGGAATCCGGGGAGCTGTTTTTT.

V usage is TRBV7-3 and J usage is TRBJ2-7; TRBD2 might be the D (5 bases). Trimming took 2 bases from V and 0 from J, leaving 14 bases between them. The CDR3 has 16 residues. CDR1 and CDR2 (germline): SGHTA, FQGTGA. The CDR3 loop is CASSLGPGLASYEQYF. Here the CDR3 DNA reads TGTGCCAGCAGCTTAGGGCCCGGACTTGCCTCCTACGAGCAGTACTTC.

J is TRBJ1-1 and V is TRBV6-5; 7 bases map to TRBD1. The CDR3 has 15 residues. With 4 bases clipped from V and 5 bases from J, the junction kept 10 bases outside the gene matches. Germline CDR1 reads MNHEY; CDR2 reads SVGAGI. As DNA, the CDR3 is TGTGCCAGCAGTTCGACACAGGGGCCGGGTACTGAAGCTTTCTTT. This codes for CASSSTQGPGTEAFF.

This chain joins TRBV7-9 and TRBJ2-2; 7 positions agree with TRBD2. After removal of 1 base from V and 1 base from J, the junction contained 3 bases not matched to a gene. The CDR3 consists of 16 residues. CDR1 is SEHNR, CDR2 FQNEAQ, per germline (reference sequence). The CDR3 sequence: CASSLGGGRNTGELFF. Here the CDR3 DNA reads TGTGCCAGCAGCTTAGGAGGCGGGAGGAACACCGGGGAGCTGTTTTTT.

This chain uses TRBV29-1 with TRBJ2-5; D possibly corresponds to TRBD2 (5 bases). V lost 4 bases and J lost 3, with 12 bases in between. CDR1 is SQVTM and CDR2 is ANQGSEA in the germline V gene. There are 13 residues in the CDR3. CDR3 amino acids: CSVGRQQKETQYF. CDR3 nucleotide sequence: TGCAGCGTTGGGAGGCAGCAAAAAGAGACCCAGTACTTC.

The chain carries TRBV6-1 and TRBJ1-2; TRBD1 matches at 8 bases. CDR3 length: 15 amino acids. Per germline, CDR1 MNHNS and CDR2 SASEGT. Unmatched junction bases numbered 6, after V lost 1 base and J lost 5 bases. The CDR3 protein is CASSEGPGTGYGYTF. The CDR3 nucleotides read TGTGCCAGCAGTGAAGGGCCCGGGACAGGTTATGGCTACACCTTC.

J is TRBJ2-1 and V is TRBV9; TRBD2 agrees at 13 bases. Germline CDR1 SGDLS, CDR2 YYNGEE. The V gene end was trimmed by 4 bases and the J gene end by 5 bases; junction bases not matched to a gene: 6. This CDR3 has 16 amino acids. CDR3 bases: TGTGCCAGCAGCATCGGGACTAGCGGGATAGACAATGAGCAGTTCTTC. It is translated as CASSIGTSGIDNEQFF.